The present T cell receptor (beta chain) was sequenced within a study of response to subunit inactivated influenza vaccine. One entry per CDR3 protein results from TCRdb running MiXCR on the RT-PCR reads. Altogether around 250,000 distinct CDR3 sequences are present, about 12% being singletons, with the ten largest covering less than 8.5%. V lost 5 bases and J lost 5; bases outside the gene matches: 8. Germline V lookup: CDR1 DFQATT, CDR2 SNEGSKA (reference sequence). There are 14 residues in the CDR3. The table lists this clonotype with many counts. The rearrangement uses TRBV20-1 and TRBJ2-1, with 8 bases aligning to TRBD2. Specimen: non-naive T cells sorted from PBMCs, collected less than 15 days before vaccination. The receptor was isolated from a man aged 50 to 59 who received an inactivated influenza vaccine. Here the CDR3 reads CSAQAGASDNEQFF. Written as DNA, the CDR3 is TGCAGTGCTCAAGCGGGAGCTTCTGACAATGAGCAGTTCTTC.